The present T cell receptor (beta chain) was sequenced within a study of T-cell memory formation after mild COVID-19. Using its own MiXCR run on the 5' RACE reads, TCRdb lists one record per CDR3 protein. The data contain approximately 570,000 distinct CDR3 sequences, roughly 18% of them singletons. Trimming took 5 bases from V and 2 from J; bases not matched to a gene: 7. CDR3 length equals 15 residues. Germline V lookup: CDR1 SEHNR, CDR2 FQNEAQ (reference sequence). This clonotype was seen more than once but under ten times. Sample: PBMCs or a T cell subset sorted from them (not recorded which). This chain connects TRBV7-9 to TRBJ2-5, with TRBD1 identical over 8 bases. The TCR comes from an adult woman who had mild COVID-19 (a few samples of this study predate the infection). Cell type and time point are not known. CDR3 sequence reads: CASSLRGRGQETQYF. The CDR3 bases are TGTGCCAGCAGCCTCAGGGGGCGAGGGCAAGAGACCCAGTACTTC.